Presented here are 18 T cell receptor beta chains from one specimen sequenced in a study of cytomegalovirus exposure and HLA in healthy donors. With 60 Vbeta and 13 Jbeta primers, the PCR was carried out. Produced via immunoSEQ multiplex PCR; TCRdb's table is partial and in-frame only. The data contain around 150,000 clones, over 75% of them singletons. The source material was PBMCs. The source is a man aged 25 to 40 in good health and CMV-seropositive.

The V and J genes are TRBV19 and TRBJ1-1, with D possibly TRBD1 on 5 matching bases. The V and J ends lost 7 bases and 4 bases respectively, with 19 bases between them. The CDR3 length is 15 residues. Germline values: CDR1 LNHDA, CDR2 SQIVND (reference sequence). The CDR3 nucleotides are TGTGCCAGTACCCTACTGGGGGGAGGGTTCACTGAAGCTTTCTTT. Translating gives CASTLLGGGFTEAFF.

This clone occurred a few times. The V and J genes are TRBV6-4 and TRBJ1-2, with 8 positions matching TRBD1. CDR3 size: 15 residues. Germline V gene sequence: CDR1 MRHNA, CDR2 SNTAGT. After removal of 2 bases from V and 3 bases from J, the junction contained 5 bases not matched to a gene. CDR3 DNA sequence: TGTGCCAGCAGTGACATCATGACAGGGGACTATGGCTACACCTTC. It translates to CASSDIMTGDYGYTF.

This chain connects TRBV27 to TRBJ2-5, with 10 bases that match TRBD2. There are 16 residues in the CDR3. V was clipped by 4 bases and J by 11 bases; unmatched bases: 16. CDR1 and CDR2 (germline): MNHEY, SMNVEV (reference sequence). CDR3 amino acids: CASSSLRASGRGEQYF. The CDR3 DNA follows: TGTGCCAGCAGTTCCTTGCGGGCTAGCGGGAGAGGAGAGCAGTACTTC.

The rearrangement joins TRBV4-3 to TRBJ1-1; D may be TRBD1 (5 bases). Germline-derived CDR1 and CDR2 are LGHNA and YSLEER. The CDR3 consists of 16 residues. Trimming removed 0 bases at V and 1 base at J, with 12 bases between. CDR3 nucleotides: TGCGCCAGCAGCCAAGAGGGGCAGGGTGAGAACACTGAAGCTTTCTTT. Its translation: CASSQEGQGENTEAFF.

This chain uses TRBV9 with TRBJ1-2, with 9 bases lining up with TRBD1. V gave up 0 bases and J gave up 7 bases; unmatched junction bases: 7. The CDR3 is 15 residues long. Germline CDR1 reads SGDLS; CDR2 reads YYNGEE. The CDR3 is CASSVEGQGLRGYTF. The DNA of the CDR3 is TGTGCCAGCAGCGTAGAGGGACAGGGTTTGCGTGGCTACACCTTC. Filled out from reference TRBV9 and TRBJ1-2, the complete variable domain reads DSGVTQTPKHLITATGQRVTLRCSPRSGDLSVYWYQQSLDQGLQFLIQYYNGEERAKGNILERFSAQQFPDLHSELNLSSLELGDSALYFCASSVEGQGLRGYTFGSGTRLTVV.

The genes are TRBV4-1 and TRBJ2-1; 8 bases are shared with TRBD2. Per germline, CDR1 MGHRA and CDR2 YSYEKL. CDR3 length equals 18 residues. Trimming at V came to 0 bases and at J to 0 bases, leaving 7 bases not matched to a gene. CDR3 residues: CASSQDRTSRSSYNEQFF. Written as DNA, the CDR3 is TGCGCCAGCAGCCAAGATCGGACTAGCAGGTCCTCCTACAATGAGCAGTTCTTC.

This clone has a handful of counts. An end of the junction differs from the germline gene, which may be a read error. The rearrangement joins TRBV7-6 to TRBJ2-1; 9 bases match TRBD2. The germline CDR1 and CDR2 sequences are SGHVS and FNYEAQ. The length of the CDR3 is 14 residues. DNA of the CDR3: TGTGCCAGCAGCTTAACCTTTCTAGCGGGATCTCACGTCTTC. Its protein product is CASSLTFLAGSHVF. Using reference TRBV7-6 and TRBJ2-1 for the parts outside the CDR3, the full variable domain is GAGVSQSPRYKVTKRGQDVALRCDPISGHVSLYWYRQALGQGPEFLTYFNYEAQQDKSGLPNDRFSAERPEGSISTLTIQRTEQRDSAMYRCASSLTFLAGSHVFGPGTRLTVL.

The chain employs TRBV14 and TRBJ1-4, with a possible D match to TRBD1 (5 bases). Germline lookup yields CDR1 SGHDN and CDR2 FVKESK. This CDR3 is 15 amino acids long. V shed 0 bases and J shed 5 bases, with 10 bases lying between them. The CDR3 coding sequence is TGTGCCAGCAGCCAAGATCTGGGGCAAAATGAAAAACTGTTTTTT. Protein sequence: CASSQDLGQNEKLFF.

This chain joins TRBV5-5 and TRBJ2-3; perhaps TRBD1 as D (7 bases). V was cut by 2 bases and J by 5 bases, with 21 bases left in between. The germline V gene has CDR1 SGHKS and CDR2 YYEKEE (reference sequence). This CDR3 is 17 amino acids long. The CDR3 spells CASSLGTDRVKQDTQYF. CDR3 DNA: TGTGCCAGCAGCTTAGGGACTGACAGGGTGAAGCAAGATACGCAGTATTTT.

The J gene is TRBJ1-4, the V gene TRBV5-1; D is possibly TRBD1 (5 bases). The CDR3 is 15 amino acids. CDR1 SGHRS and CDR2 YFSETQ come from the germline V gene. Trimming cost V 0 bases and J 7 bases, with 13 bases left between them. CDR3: CASSLVAGRFEKLFF. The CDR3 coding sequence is TGCGCCAGCAGCTTGGTGGCAGGGAGGTTTGAAAAACTGTTTTTT.

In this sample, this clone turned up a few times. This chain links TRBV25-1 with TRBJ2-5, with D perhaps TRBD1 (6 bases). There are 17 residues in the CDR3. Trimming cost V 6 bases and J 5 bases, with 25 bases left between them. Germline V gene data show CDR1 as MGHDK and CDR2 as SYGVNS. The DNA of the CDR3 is TGTGCCAGCAGCGGTTCCCTAGGGGGAATGGCCACGGAGACCCAGTACTTC. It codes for CASSGSLGGMATETQYF. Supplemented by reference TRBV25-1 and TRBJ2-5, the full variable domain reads EADIYQTPRYLVIGTGKKITLECSQTMGHDKMYWYQQDPGMELHLIHYSYGVNSTEKGDLSSESTVSRIRTEHFPLTLESARPSHTSQYLCASSGSLGGMATETQYFGPGTRLLVL.

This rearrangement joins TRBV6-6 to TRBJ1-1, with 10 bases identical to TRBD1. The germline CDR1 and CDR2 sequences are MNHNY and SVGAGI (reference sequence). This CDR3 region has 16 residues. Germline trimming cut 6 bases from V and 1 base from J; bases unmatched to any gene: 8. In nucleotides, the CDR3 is TGTGCCAGCAGCCGAAGGACAGGGGGTACGAACACTGAAGCTTTCTTT. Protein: CASSRRTGGTNTEAFF.

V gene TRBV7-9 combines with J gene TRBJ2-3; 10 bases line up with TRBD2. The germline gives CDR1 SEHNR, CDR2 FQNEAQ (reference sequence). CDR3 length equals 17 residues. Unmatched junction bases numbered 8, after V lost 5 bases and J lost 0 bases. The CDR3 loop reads CASSPGLARASTDTQYF. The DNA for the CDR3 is TGTGCCAGCAGCCCGGGACTAGCGAGAGCTAGCACAGATACGCAGTATTTT.

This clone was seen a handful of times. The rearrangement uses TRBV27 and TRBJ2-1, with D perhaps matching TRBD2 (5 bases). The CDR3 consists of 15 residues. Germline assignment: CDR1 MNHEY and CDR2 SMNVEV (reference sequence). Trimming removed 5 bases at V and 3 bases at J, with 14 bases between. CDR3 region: CASSISRVLYNEQFF. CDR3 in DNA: TGTGCCAGCAGTATTTCGAGGGTGCTCTACAATGAGCAGTTCTTC.

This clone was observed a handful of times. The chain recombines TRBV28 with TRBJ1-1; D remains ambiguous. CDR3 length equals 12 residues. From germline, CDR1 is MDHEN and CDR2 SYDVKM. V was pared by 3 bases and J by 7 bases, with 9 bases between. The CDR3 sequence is CASSLNSGEAFF. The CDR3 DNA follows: TGTGCCAGCAGTTTGAACAGTGGTGAAGCTTTCTTT.

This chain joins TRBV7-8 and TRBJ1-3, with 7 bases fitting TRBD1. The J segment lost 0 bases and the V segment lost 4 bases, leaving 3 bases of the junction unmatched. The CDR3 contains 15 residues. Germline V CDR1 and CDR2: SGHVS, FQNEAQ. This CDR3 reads CASSSTGNSGNTIYF. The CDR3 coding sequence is TGTGCCAGCAGCTCGACAGGGAACTCTGGAAACACCATATATTTT. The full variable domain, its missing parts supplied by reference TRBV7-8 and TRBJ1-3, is GAGVSQSPRYKVAKRGQDVALRCDPISGHVSLFWYQQALGQGPEFLTYFQNEAQLDKSGLPSDRFFAERPEGSVSTLKIQRTQQEDSAVYLCASSSTGNSGNTIYFGEGSWLTVV.

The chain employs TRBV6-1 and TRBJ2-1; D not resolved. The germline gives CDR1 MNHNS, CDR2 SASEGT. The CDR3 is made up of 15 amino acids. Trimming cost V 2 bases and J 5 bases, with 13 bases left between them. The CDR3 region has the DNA TGTGCCAGCAGTGAATTGGTAGGAGAGCACAATGAGCAGTTCTTC. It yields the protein CASSELVGEHNEQFF.

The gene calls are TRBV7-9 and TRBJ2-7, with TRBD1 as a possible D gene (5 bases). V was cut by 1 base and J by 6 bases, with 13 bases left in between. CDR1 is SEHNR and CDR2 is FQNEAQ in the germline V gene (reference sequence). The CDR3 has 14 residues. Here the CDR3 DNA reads TGTGCCAGCAGCTTAGGCCAGGGTAGTGCCGAGCAGTACTTC. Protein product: CASSLGQGSAEQYF.